These T cell receptor beta chains were read from a single sample in a study of T cell repertoires in cytomegalovirus infection. No antigen is known for these receptors. One entry per CDR3 protein, called by TCRdb with MiXCR from the reads. Of more than 65,000 distinct CDR3 sequences listed, more than 40% are singletons. The source material was CD8+ T cells from cultured PBMCs, sampled from culture after CMV antigen stimulation. Receptor source: a human donor in good health (CMV status not recorded). Some clones in this sample may be carry-over from other donors' samples. CDR3s include the opening cysteine and the closing phenylalanine or tryptophan. Fields, in order: J gene, clone size, V gene, D gene, CDR3 protein, CDR3 DNA. A D gene is named only where the DNA matches it firmly. For some rows the clone size is stated as once, few or many, or as a class when expanded; others skip it.

j_gene: TRBJ2-7; abundance: -; v_gene: TRBV19; d_gene: -; CDR3aa: CASSMAGKAYEQYF; CDR3nt: TGTGCCAGTAGTATGGCAGGGAAGGCCTACGAGCAGTACTTC
j_gene: TRBJ2-1; abundance: -; v_gene: TRBV12-3/TRBV12-4; d_gene: -; CDR3aa: CASSLRITVYNEQFF; CDR3nt: TGTGCCAGCAGTTTACGGATAACGGTCTACAATGAGCAGTTCTTC
j_gene: TRBJ1-1; abundance: hyperexpanded; v_gene: TRBV6-2/TRBV6-3; d_gene: -; CDR3aa: CASSSPEPNTEAFF; CDR3nt: TGTGCCAGCAGTTCCCCAGAACCGAACACTGAAGCTTTCTTT
j_gene: TRBJ1-1; abundance: -; v_gene: TRBV12-5; d_gene: -; CDR3aa: CASGLVSGAEAFF; CDR3nt: TGTGCTAGTGGTTTGGTTTCGGGCGCTGAAGCTTTCTTT
j_gene: TRBJ2-3; abundance: few; v_gene: TRBV27; d_gene: -; CDR3aa: CASTRGPQTDTQYF; CDR3nt: TGTGCCAGCACAAGGGGCCCCCAGACAGATACGCAGTATTTT
j_gene: TRBJ2-3; abundance: -; v_gene: TRBV7-3; d_gene: -; CDR3aa: CASSLTGVGDTQYF; CDR3nt: TGTGCCAGCAGCTTAACAGGGGTAGGAGATACGCAGTATTTT
j_gene: TRBJ2-7; abundance: -; v_gene: TRBV11-3; d_gene: -; CDR3aa: CASSFSWREEQYF; CDR3nt: TGTGCCAGCAGCTTTAGCTGGAGGGAAGAGCAGTACTTC
j_gene: TRBJ2-4; abundance: -; v_gene: TRBV7-4; d_gene: -; CDR3aa: CASSSGGGGRGKNIQYF; CDR3nt: TGTGCCAGCAGCTCGGGTGGGGGGGGCAGAGGCAAAAACATTCAGTACTTC
j_gene: TRBJ1-4; abundance: -; v_gene: TRBV5-6; d_gene: -; CDR3aa: CASSSRATFEKLFF; CDR3nt: TGTGCCAGCAGCTCCCGGGCAACTTTTGAAAAACTGTTTTTT
j_gene: TRBJ2-5; abundance: -; v_gene: TRBV12-3/TRBV12-4; d_gene: TRBD2; CDR3aa: CASSILAGVGETQYF; CDR3nt: TGTGCCAGCAGCATACTAGCGGGAGTAGGAGAGACCCAGTACTTC
j_gene: TRBJ2-1; abundance: -; v_gene: TRBV11-2; d_gene: -; CDR3aa: CASSLRVIELEQFF; CDR3nt: TGTGCCAGCAGCTTAAGGGTAATCGAACTTGAGCAGTTCTTC
j_gene: TRBJ2-7; abundance: few; v_gene: TRBV27; d_gene: -; CDR3aa: CASSPGRSAF; CDR3nt: TGTGCCAGCAGTCCGGGACGTTCTGCCTTC
j_gene: TRBJ1-2; abundance: few; v_gene: TRBV14; d_gene: -; CDR3aa: CASSAPGHNYGYTF; CDR3nt: TGTGCCAGCAGCGCACCGGGACACAACTATGGCTACACCTTC
j_gene: TRBJ2-7; abundance: once; v_gene: TRBV28; d_gene: TRBD2; CDR3aa: CASSFGGVPSYEQYF; CDR3nt: TGTGCCAGCAGTTTTGGGGGGGTCCCCTCCTACGAGCAGTACTTC
j_gene: TRBJ2-7; abundance: -; v_gene: TRBV27; d_gene: TRBD2; CDR3aa: CASSSGLVNEQYF; CDR3nt: TGTGCCAGCAGTTCGGGACTAGTTAACGAGCAGTACTTC
j_gene: TRBJ2-2; abundance: few; v_gene: TRBV7-3; d_gene: -; CDR3aa: CASSLVAAALTGELFF; CDR3nt: TGTGCCAGCAGCTTAGTAGCGGCCGCCCTAACCGGGGAGCTGTTTTTT
j_gene: TRBJ1-1; abundance: -; v_gene: TRBV6-6; d_gene: -; CDR3aa: CASIHLLGQLEAFF; CDR3nt: TGTGCCAGCATTCATCTACTAGGACAACTTGAAGCTTTCTTT
j_gene: TRBJ2-7; abundance: -; v_gene: TRBV7-2; d_gene: -; CDR3aa: CASSLPPELAYSYEQYF; CDR3nt: TGTGCCAGCAGCTTACCTCCAGAGCTAGCATACTCCTACGAGCAGTACTTC
j_gene: TRBJ1-2; abundance: -; v_gene: TRBV9; d_gene: TRBD1; CDR3aa: CASSGPRQGNYGYTF; CDR3nt: TGTGCCAGCAGCGGTCCCCGACAGGGGAACTATGGCTACACCTTC
j_gene: TRBJ1-1; abundance: once; v_gene: TRBV4-1; d_gene: -; CDR3aa: CASSQNTGWSTEAFF; CDR3nt: TGCGCCAGCAGCCAGAACACAGGGTGGAGCACTGAAGCTTTCTTT
j_gene: TRBJ2-3; abundance: -; v_gene: TRBV20-1; d_gene: TRBD2; CDR3aa: CSAGRGALADTQYF; CDR3nt: TGCAGTGCTGGGCGGGGGGCTTTGGCAGATACGCAGTATTTT
j_gene: TRBJ2-7; abundance: few; v_gene: TRBV7-8; d_gene: -; CDR3aa: CASSLASPSYEQYF; CDR3nt: TGTGCCAGCAGCTTAGCGTCCCCCTCCTACGAGCAGTACTTC
j_gene: TRBJ2-7; abundance: few; v_gene: TRBV5-6; d_gene: TRBD1; CDR3aa: CASSTGTAREQYF; CDR3nt: TGTGCCAGCAGCACGGGGACAGCGCGCGAGCAGTACTTC
j_gene: TRBJ1-1; abundance: -; v_gene: TRBV7-6; d_gene: -; CDR3aa: CASSPPVGVNTEAFF; CDR3nt: TGTGCCAGCAGCCCTCCTGTCGGGGTGAACACTGAAGCTTTCTTT
j_gene: TRBJ1-5; abundance: few; v_gene: TRBV12-3/TRBV12-4; d_gene: -; CDR3aa: CASSEGSLSNQPQHF; CDR3nt: TGTGCCAGCAGTGAGGGAAGTCTTAGCAATCAGCCCCAGCATTTT
j_gene: TRBJ2-7; abundance: -; v_gene: TRBV27; d_gene: -; CDR3aa: CASSLASKGEQYF; CDR3nt: TGTGCCAGCAGTTTGGCAAGCAAGGGAGAGCAGTACTTC
j_gene: TRBJ2-6; abundance: -; v_gene: TRBV7-6; d_gene: TRBD2; CDR3aa: CASSLEERGSGANVLTF; CDR3nt: TGTGCCAGCAGCTTAGAAGAGCGGGGCTCTGGGGCCAACGTCCTGACTTTC
j_gene: TRBJ1-1; abundance: -; v_gene: TRBV6-2/TRBV6-3; d_gene: -; CDR3aa: CASSSAGRKNTEAFF; CDR3nt: TGTGCCAGCAGTTCCGCGGGACGGAAGAACACTGAAGCTTTCTTT
j_gene: TRBJ2-7; abundance: -; v_gene: TRBV7-2; d_gene: -; CDR3aa: CASSWGLRWYEQYF; CDR3nt: TGTGCCAGCAGCTGGGGTTTGAGGTGGTACGAGCAGTACTTC
j_gene: TRBJ1-5; abundance: -; v_gene: TRBV28; d_gene: -; CDR3aa: CASSLWERGGGPWGNQPQHF; CDR3nt: TGTGCCAGCAGTTTATGGGAACGAGGGGGGGGGCCCTGGGGCAATCAGCCCCAGCATTTT
j_gene: TRBJ2-7; abundance: few; v_gene: TRBV6-1; d_gene: TRBD2; CDR3aa: CASSELIGTSGYEQYF; CDR3nt: TGTGCCAGCAGTGAACTAATTGGGACTAGCGGCTACGAGCAGTACTTC
j_gene: TRBJ1-5; abundance: -; v_gene: TRBV19; d_gene: -; CDR3aa: CASTLRVGPFEPQHF; CDR3nt: TGTGCCAGTACCCTAAGGGTAGGGCCGTTTGAGCCCCAGCATTTT
j_gene: TRBJ2-1; abundance: -; v_gene: TRBV7-6; d_gene: -; CDR3aa: CASSPMLGENGYNEQFF; CDR3nt: TGTGCCAGCAGCCCGATGCTCGGAGAGAACGGGTATAATGAGCAGTTCTTC
j_gene: TRBJ1-2; abundance: few; v_gene: TRBV7-9; d_gene: -; CDR3aa: CASSSPREPRGYTF; CDR3nt: TGTGCCAGCAGCTCTCCTCGGGAGCCAAGGGGCTACACCTTC
j_gene: TRBJ1-1; abundance: -; v_gene: TRBV6-6; d_gene: -; CDR3aa: CASSYFWTLNTEAFF; CDR3nt: TGTGCCAGCAGTTACTTTTGGACCCTGAACACTGAAGCTTTCTTT
j_gene: TRBJ2-5; abundance: many; v_gene: TRBV7-9; d_gene: -; CDR3aa: CASSPFAGSQETQYF; CDR3nt: TGTGCCAGCAGCCCTTTTGCGGGGAGTCAAGAGACCCAGTACTTC
j_gene: TRBJ1-2; abundance: -; v_gene: TRBV20-1; d_gene: -; CDR3aa: CSASLRSGYGYTF; CDR3nt: TGCAGTGCTAGCCTCAGGAGTGGCTATGGCTACACCTTC
j_gene: TRBJ2-3; abundance: -; v_gene: TRBV7-2; d_gene: TRBD2; CDR3aa: CASSLTLPSYSGRDSDTQYF; CDR3nt: TGTGCCAGCAGCTTAACCTTGCCCTCTTATAGCGGGAGGGACTCAGATACGCAGTATTTT
j_gene: TRBJ2-3; abundance: -; v_gene: TRBV4-3; d_gene: -; CDR3aa: CASSVRQGRGSDTQYF; CDR3nt: TGCGCCAGCAGCGTACGACAGGGGAGGGGAAGCGATACGCAGTATTTT
j_gene: TRBJ2-4; abundance: -; v_gene: TRBV2; d_gene: -; CDR3aa: CASRHSGDIQYF; CDR3nt: TGTGCCAGCAGGCACTCAGGGGACATTCAGTACTTC
j_gene: TRBJ2-1; abundance: -; v_gene: TRBV13; d_gene: TRBD2; CDR3aa: CASSFDTSESSYNEQFF; CDR3nt: TGTGCCAGCAGCTTTGACACTAGCGAAAGCTCCTACAATGAGCAGTTCTTC
j_gene: TRBJ1-5; abundance: once; v_gene: TRBV6-6; d_gene: -; CDR3aa: CASSWGRNSNQPQHF; CDR3nt: TGTGCCAGCAGTTGGGGTAGAAATAGCAATCAGCCCCAGCATTTT
j_gene: TRBJ2-2; abundance: -; v_gene: TRBV18; d_gene: -; CDR3aa: CASSPPVGTGELFF; CDR3nt: TGTGCCAGCTCACCACCGGTCGGCACCGGGGAGCTGTTTTTT
j_gene: TRBJ1-1; abundance: many; v_gene: TRBV7-8; d_gene: TRBD1; CDR3aa: CASSPFQGARDTEAFF; CDR3nt: TGTGCCAGCAGCCCATTTCAGGGGGCTCGGGACACTGAAGCTTTCTTT
j_gene: TRBJ1-5; abundance: once; v_gene: TRBV2; d_gene: -; CDR3aa: CASSDQTGIDNQPQHF; CDR3nt: TGTGCCAGCAGTGATCAGACGGGCATAGACAATCAGCCCCAGCATTTT
j_gene: TRBJ1-2; abundance: few; v_gene: TRBV7-8; d_gene: -; CDR3aa: CASSLSLGLNYGYTF; CDR3nt: TGTGCCAGCAGCTTGTCGCTGGGACTTAACTATGGCTACACCTTC
j_gene: TRBJ2-5; abundance: few; v_gene: TRBV11-2; d_gene: -; CDR3aa: CASSLEGSSSETQYF; CDR3nt: TGTGCCAGCAGCTTAGAAGGTTCCAGCTCAGAGACCCAGTACTTC
j_gene: TRBJ2-7; abundance: once; v_gene: TRBV7-9; d_gene: -; CDR3aa: CASSGGTSRSYEQYF; CDR3nt: TGTGCCAGCAGCGGTGGGACCAGCCGCTCCTACGAGCAGTACTTC
j_gene: TRBJ2-7; abundance: few; v_gene: TRBV7-6; d_gene: -; CDR3aa: CASSLEGPAYEQYF; CDR3nt: TGTGCCAGCAGCTTAGAGGGGCCAGCCTACGAGCAGTACTTC
j_gene: TRBJ1-5; abundance: few; v_gene: TRBV27; d_gene: -; CDR3aa: CASSAGDNQPQHF; CDR3nt: TGTGCCAGCAGTGCGGGAGATAATCAGCCCCAGCATTTT
j_gene: TRBJ2-7; abundance: -; v_gene: TRBV27; d_gene: -; CDR3aa: CASSSAEREQYF; CDR3nt: TGTGCCAGCAGTTCCGCCGAGCGAGAGCAGTACTTC
j_gene: TRBJ2-5; abundance: few; v_gene: TRBV7-8; d_gene: -; CDR3aa: CASSLAGPGLQETQYF; CDR3nt: TGTGCCAGCAGCTTAGCGGGGCCAGGCCTTCAAGAGACCCAGTACTTC
j_gene: TRBJ2-7; abundance: -; v_gene: TRBV4-2; d_gene: -; CDR3aa: CASSQSTPRLFYEQYF; CDR3nt: TGTGCCAGCAGCCAAAGCACTCCACGGCTATTCTACGAGCAGTACTTC
j_gene: TRBJ1-1; abundance: -; v_gene: TRBV11-2; d_gene: -; CDR3aa: CASSLWGTHNENTEAFF; CDR3nt: TGTGCCAGCAGCTTATGGGGGACCCACAATGAGAACACTGAAGCTTTCTTT
j_gene: TRBJ1-4; abundance: -; v_gene: TRBV19; d_gene: TRBD1; CDR3aa: CARQARQGMVVTNEKLFF; CDR3nt: TGTGCCAGGCAAGCCAGACAGGGGATGGTAGTGACTAATGAAAAACTGTTTTTT